The clone carrying this TCR beta chain was counted between two and nine times. The target antigen is unknown. This sample was included in a study of T-cell memory formation after mild COVID-19. Notes on the study in general: Memory cells collected pre-infection included some clones that later responded, suggesting cross-reactive memory joined.

TCRalpha and TCRbeta libraries used 5'RACE with constant-segment primers and UMIs. One entry per CDR3 protein results from TCRdb running MiXCR on the 5' RACE reads. This table has roughly 80,000 distinct CDR3 sequences, 20% to 30% appearing once. The CDR3 extends over 16 amino acids. V gave up 3 bases and J gave up 5 bases; unmatched junction bases: 9. Germline V gene data show CDR1 as SGDLS and CDR2 as YYNGEE. This receptor was taken from a man between 18 and 29 years old who had mild COVID-19 (a few samples of this study predate the infection). Cell type and time point are not known. The V and J genes are TRBV9 and TRBJ2-5; 11 bases fit TRBD1. Sequencing was performed on PBMCs or a T cell subset sorted from them (not recorded which). CDR3 in DNA: TGTGCCAGCAGCGGCGGGACAGGGGGACCCCCGGAGACCCAGTACTTC. It codes for CASSGGTGGPPETQYF.